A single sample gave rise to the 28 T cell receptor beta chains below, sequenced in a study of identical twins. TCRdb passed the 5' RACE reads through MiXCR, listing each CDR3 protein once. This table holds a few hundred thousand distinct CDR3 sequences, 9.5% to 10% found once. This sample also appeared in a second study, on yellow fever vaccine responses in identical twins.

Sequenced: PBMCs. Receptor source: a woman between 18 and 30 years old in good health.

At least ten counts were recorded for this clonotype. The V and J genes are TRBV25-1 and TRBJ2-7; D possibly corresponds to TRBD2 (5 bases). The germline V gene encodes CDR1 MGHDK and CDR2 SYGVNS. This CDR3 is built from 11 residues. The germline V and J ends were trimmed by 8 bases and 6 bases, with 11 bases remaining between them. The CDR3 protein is CASVSGSEQYF. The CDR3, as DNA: TGTGCCAGCGTTTCGGGGAGCGAGCAGTACTTC.

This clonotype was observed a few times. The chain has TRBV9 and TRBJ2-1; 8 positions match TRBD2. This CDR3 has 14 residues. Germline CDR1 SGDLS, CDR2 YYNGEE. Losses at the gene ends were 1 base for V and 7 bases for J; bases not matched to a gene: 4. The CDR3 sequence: CASSVSSGVNEQFF. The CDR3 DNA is TGTGCCAGCAGCGTAAGTAGCGGGGTTAATGAGCAGTTCTTC. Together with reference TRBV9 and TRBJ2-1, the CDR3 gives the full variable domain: DSGVTQTPKHLITATGQRVTLRCSPRSGDLSVYWYQQSLDQGLQFLIQYYNGEERAKGNILERFSAQQFPDLHSELNLSSLELGDSALYFCASSVSSGVNEQFFGPGTRLTVL.

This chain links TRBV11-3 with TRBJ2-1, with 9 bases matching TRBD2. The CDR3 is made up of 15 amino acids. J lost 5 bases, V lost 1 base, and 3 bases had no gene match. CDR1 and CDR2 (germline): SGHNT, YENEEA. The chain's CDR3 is CASSLASGKHNEQFF. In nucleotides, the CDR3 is TGTGCCAGCAGCTTAGCTAGCGGGAAACACAATGAGCAGTTCTTC.

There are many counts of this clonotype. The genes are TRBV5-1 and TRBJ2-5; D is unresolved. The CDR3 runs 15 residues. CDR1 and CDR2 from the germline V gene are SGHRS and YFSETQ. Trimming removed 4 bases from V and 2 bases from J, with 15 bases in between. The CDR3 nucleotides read TGCGCCAGCAGCCGCAACTCGCAGGCTCAAGAGACCCAGTACTTC. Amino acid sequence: CASSRNSQAQETQYF.

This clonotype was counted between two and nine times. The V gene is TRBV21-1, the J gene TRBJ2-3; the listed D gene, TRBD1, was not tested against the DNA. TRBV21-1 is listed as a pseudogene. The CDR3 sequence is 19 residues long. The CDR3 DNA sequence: TGTGCCAGCAGCAAAGAAGCGTACTTATTGGGACGTAGCACAGATACGCAGTATTTT. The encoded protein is CASSKEAYLLGRSTDTQYF.

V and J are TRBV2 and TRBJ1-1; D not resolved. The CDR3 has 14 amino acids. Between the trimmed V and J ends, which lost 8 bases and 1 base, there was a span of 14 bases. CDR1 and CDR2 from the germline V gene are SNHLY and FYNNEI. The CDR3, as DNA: TGTGCCAGCTCGACCCGGGCAACGAACACTGAAGCTTTCTTT. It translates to CASSTRATNTEAFF.

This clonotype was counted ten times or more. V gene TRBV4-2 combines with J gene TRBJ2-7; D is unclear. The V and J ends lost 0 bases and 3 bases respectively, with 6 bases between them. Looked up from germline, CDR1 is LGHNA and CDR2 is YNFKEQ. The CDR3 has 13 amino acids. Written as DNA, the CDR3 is TGTGCCAGCAGCCAAGAGGGAAACTACGAGCAGTACTTC. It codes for CASSQEGNYEQYF.

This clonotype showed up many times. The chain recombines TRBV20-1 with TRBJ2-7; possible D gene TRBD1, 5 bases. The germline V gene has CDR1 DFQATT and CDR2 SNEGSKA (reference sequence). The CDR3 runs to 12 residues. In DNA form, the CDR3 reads TGCAGCACAGCAGGGATAGGCTACGAGCAGTACTTC. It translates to CSTAGIGYEQYF.

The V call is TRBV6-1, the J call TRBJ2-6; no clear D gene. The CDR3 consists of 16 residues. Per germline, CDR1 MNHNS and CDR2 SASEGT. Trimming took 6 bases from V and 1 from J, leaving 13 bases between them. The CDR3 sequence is CASSLLHGSGANVLTF. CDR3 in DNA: TGTGCCAGCAGCCTTCTCCACGGGTCTGGGGCCAACGTCCTGACTTTC.

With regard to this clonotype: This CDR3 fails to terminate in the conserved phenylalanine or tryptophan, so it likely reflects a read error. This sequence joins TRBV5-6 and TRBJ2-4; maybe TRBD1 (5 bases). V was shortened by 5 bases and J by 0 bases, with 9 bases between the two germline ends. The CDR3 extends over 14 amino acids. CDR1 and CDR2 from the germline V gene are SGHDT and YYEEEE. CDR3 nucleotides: TGTGCCAGCAGTGACAGTCTAGCCAAAAACATTCAGTACCTC. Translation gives CASSDSLAKNIQYL.

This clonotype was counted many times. The CDR3 region has the DNA TGTGCCACCAGCAGAGCCCGGGACAGGGGTACGGCTTTCTTT. Amino acids: CATSRARDRGTAFF. The chain uses TRBV15 and TRBJ1-1, with 10 bases lining up with TRBD1. CDR3 size: 14 residues. CDR1 LNHNV and CDR2 YYDKDF come from the germline V gene (reference sequence). The junction had 7 bases not matched to a gene; V was cut back by 1 base and J by 11 bases. Based on the CDR3 plus reference TRBV15 and TRBJ1-1, the full variable domain is DAMVIQNPRYQVTQFGKPVTLSCSQTLNHNVMYWYQQKSSQAPKLLFHYYDKDFNNEADTPDNFQSRRPNTSFCFLDIRSPGLGDTAMYLCATSRARDRGTAFFGQGTRLTVV.

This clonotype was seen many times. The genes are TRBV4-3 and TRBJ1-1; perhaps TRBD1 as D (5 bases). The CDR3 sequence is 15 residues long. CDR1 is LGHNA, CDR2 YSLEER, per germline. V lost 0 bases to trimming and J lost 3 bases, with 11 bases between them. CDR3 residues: CASSQDSRDDTEAFF. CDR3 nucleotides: TGCGCCAGCAGCCAAGATAGCAGGGATGACACTGAAGCTTTCTTT.

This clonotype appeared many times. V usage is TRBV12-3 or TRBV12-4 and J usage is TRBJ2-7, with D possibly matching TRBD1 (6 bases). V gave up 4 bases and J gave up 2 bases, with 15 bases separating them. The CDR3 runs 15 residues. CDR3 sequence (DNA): TGTGCCAGCAGTTCCGATAGGACAGCAGCCTACGAGCAGTACTTC. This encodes CASSSDRTAAYEQYF.

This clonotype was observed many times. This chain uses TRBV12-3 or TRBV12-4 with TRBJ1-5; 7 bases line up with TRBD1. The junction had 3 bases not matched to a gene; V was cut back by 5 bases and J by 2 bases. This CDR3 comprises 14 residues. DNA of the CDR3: TGTGCCAGCAGTCAAACAGGGGGCAATCAGCCCCAGCATTTT. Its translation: CASSQTGGNQPQHF.

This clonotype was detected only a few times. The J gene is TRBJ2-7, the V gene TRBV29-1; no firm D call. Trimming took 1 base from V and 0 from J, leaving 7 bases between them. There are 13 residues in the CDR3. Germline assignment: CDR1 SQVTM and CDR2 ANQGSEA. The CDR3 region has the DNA TGCAGCGTTGAAGGTGTAGACTCCTACGAGCAGTACTTC. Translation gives CSVEGVDSYEQYF.

The CDR3 loop is CASSTRTGNTGELFF. The CDR3 bases are TGTGCCAGCAGCACTCGGACGGGGAACACCGGGGAGCTGTTTTTT. The V call is TRBV7-9, the J call TRBJ2-2; D uncertain. CDR1 is SEHNR and CDR2 is FQNEAQ in the germline V gene (reference sequence). The ends were cut back, 5 bases at V and 1 base at J, with 11 bases in the middle. This CDR3 has 15 amino acids. Supplemented by reference TRBV7-9 and TRBJ2-2, the full variable domain reads DTGVSQNPRHKITKRGQNVTFRCDPISEHNRLYWYRQTLGQGPEFLTYFQNEAQLEKSRLLSDRFSAERPKGSFSTLEIQRTEQGDSAMYLCASSTRTGNTGELFFGEGSRLTVL.

Here the CDR3 reads CSARELLVGEQFF. CDR3 nucleotide sequence: TGCAGTGCTAGAGAGCTCCTGGTGGGTGAGCAGTTCTTC. The chain links TRBV20-1 to TRBJ2-1; the D is unclear. CDR1 and CDR2 from the germline V gene are DFQATT and SNEGSKA (reference sequence). Trimming pared 0 bases from V and 9 bases from J, leaving 12 bases between. This CDR3 comprises 13 residues.

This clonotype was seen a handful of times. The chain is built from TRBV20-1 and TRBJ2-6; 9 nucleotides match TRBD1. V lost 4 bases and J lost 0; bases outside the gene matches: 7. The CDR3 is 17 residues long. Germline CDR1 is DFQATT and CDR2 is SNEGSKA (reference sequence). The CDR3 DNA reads TGCAGTGCTAATAGACAGGGGGGAATCTCTGGGGCCAACGTCCTGACTTTC. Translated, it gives CSANRQGGISGANVLTF.

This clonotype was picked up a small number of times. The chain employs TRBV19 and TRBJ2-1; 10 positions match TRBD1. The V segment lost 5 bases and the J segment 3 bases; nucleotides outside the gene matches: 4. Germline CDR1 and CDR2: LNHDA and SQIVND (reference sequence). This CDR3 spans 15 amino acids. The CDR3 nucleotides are TGTGCCAGTAGTGCGGACAGGGGGTTCTACAATGAGCAGTTCTTC. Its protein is CASSADRGFYNEQFF. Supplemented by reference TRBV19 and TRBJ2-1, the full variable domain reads DGGITQSPKYLFRKEGQNVTLSCEQNLNHDAMYWYRQDPGQGLRLIYYSQIVNDFQKGDIAEGYSVSREKKESFPLTVTSAQKNPTAFYLCASSADRGFYNEQFFGPGTRLTVL.

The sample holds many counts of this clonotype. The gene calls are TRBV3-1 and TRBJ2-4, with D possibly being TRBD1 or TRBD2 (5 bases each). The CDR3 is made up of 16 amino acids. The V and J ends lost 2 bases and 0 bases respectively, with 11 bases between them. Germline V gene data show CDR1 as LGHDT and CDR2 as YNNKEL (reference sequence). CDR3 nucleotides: TGTGCCAGCAGCCAAAAGCTGGGGGTAGCCAAAAACATTCAGTACTTC. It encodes CASSQKLGVAKNIQYF.

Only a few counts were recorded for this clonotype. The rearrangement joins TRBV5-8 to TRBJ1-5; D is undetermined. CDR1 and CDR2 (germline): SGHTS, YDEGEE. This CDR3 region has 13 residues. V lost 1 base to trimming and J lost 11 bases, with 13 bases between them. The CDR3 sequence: CASSLSEVPAQHF. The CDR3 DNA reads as TGTGCCAGCAGCTTGTCTGAGGTCCCAGCCCAGCATTTT.

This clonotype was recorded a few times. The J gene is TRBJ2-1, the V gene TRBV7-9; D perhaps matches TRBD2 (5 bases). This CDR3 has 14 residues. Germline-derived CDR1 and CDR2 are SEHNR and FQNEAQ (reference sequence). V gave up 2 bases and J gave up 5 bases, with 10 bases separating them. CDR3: CASSLMKGDNEQFF. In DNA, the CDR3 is TGTGCCAGCAGCTTAATGAAGGGAGACAATGAGCAGTTCTTC.

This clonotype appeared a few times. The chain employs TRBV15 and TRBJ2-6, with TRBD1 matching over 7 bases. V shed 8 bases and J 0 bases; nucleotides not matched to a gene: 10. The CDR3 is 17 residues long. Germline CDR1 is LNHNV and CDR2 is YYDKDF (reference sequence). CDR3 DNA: TGTGCCACCTCCCCCAGGGACAGACTCTCTGGGGCCAACGTCCTGACTTTC. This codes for CATSPRDRLSGANVLTF.

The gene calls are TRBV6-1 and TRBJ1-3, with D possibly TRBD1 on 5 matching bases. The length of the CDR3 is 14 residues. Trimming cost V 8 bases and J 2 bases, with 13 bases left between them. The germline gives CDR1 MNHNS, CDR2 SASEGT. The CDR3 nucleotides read TGTGCCAGCGAGATCCGAGGGGCTGGAAACACCATATATTTT. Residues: CASEIRGAGNTIYF.

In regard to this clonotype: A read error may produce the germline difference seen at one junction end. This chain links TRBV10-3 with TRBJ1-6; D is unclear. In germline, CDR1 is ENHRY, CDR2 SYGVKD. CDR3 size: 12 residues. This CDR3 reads CAISGSSGPFIF. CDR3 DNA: TGTGCCATCAGTGGATCGTCAGGACCGTTCATCTTT.

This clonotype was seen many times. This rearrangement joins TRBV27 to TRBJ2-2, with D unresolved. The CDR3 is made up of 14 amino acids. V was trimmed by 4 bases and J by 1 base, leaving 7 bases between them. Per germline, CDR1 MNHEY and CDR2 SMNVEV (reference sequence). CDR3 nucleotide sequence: TGTGCCAGCAGTTATGGGGAGAACACCGGGGAGCTGTTTTTT. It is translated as CASSYGENTGELFF.

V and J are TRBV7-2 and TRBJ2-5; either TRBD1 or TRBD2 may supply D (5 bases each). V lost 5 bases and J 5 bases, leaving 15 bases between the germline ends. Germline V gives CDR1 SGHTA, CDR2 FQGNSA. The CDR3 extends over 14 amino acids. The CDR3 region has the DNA TGTGCCAGCAGCCTCCGGGGACCTGGGGAGACCCAGTACTTC. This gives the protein CASSLRGPGETQYF.

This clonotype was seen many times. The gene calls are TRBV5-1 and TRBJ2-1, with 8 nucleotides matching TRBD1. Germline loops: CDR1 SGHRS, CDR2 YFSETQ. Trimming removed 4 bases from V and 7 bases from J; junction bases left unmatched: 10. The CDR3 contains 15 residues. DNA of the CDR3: TGCGCCAGCAGCAAACTAGGACAGGGTGATAATGAGCAGTTCTTC. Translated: CASSKLGQGDNEQFF.